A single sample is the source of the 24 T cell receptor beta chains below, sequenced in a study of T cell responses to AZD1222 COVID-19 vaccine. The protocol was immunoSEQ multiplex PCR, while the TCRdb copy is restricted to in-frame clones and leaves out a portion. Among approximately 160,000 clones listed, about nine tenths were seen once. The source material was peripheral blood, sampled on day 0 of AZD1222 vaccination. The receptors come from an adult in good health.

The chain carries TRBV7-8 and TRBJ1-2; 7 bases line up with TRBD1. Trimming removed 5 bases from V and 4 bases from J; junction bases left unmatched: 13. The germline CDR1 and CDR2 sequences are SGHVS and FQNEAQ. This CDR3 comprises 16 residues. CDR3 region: CASSVKPGQQSYGYTF. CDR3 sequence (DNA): TGTGCCAGCAGCGTGAAGCCGGGACAGCAAAGCTATGGCTACACCTTC.

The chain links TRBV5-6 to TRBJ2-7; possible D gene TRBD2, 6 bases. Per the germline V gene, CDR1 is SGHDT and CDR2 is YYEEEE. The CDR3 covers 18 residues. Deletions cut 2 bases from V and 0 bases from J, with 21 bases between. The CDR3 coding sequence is TGTGCCAGCAGCTTTCAGCTATCGGGAGTCGGTAGCTCCTACGAGCAGTACTTC. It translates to CASSFQLSGVGSSYEQYF.

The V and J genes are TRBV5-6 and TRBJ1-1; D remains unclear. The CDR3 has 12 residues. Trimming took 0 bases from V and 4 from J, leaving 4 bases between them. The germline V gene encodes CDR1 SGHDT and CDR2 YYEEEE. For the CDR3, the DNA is TGTGCCAGCAGCTTGGGACTCACTGAAGCTTTCTTT. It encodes CASSLGLTEAFF.

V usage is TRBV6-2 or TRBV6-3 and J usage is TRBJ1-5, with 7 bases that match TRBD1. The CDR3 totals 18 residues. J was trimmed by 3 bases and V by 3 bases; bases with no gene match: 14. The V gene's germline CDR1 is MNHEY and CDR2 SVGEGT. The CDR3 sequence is CASSYPVVRGRFNQPQHF. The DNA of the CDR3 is TGTGCCAGCAGTTATCCGGTCGTGAGGGGGCGCTTCAATCAGCCCCAGCATTTT.

The CDR3 bases are TGTGCCAGTAGTTGGGGGGCAAGCTCCTACGAGCAGTACTTC. Translated: CASSWGASSYEQYF. This chain connects TRBV19 to TRBJ2-7; D tentatively fits TRBD1 or TRBD2 (6 bases each). V was trimmed by 5 bases and J by 0 bases, leaving 11 bases between them. The length of the CDR3 is 14 residues. Germline V gene sequence: CDR1 LNHDA, CDR2 SQIVND (reference sequence). Variable domain in full (rest from reference TRBV19 and TRBJ2-7): DGGITQSPKYLFRKEGQNVTLSCEQNLNHDAMYWYRQDPGQGLRLIYYSQIVNDFQKGDIAEGYSVSREKKESFPLTVTSAQKNPTAFYLCASSWGASSYEQYFGPGTRLTVT.

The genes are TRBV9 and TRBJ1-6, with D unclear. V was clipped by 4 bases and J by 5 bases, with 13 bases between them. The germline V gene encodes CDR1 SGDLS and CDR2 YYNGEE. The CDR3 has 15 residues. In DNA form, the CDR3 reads TGTGCCAGCAGCCCCCGAGGGTGGGATAATTCACCCCTCCACTTT. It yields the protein CASSPRGWDNSPLHF.

CDR3 bases: TGTGCTAGTGGTCAGCAGTTGGGCACCGGGGAGCTGTTTTTT. Protein product: CASGQQLGTGELFF. V gene TRBV12-5 combines with J gene TRBJ2-2; D is unresolved. V dropped 5 bases and J dropped 4 bases, with 11 bases sitting between them. CDR1 LGHNT and CDR2 FRNRAP come from the germline V gene. The CDR3 spans 14 residues.

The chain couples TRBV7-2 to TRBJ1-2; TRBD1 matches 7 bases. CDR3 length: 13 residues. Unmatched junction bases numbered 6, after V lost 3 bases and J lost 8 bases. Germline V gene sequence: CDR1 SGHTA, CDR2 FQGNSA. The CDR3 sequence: CASSFGGGEGYTF. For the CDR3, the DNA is TGTGCCAGCAGCTTTGGAGGGGGCGAGGGCTACACCTTC.

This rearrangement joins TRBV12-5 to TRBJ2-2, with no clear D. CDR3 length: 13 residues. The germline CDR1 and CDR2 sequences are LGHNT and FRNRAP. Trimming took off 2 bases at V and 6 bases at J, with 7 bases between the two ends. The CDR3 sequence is CASGLKEAGELFF. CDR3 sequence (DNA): TGTGCTAGTGGTTTGAAAGAGGCCGGGGAGCTGTTTTTT.

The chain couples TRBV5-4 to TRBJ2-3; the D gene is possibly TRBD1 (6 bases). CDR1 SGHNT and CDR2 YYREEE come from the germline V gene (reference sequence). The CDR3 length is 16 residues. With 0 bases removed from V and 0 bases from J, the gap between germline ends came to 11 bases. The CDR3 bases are TGTGCCAGCAGCTTGGTGACAGGCCTTAGCACAGATACGCAGTATTTT. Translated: CASSLVTGLSTDTQYF.

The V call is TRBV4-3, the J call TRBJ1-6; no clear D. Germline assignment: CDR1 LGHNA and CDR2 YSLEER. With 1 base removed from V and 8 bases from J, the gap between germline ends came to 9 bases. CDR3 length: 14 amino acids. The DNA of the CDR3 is TGCGCCAGCAGCCAAGGGCAAGGGTATTCACCCCTCCACTTT. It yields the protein CASSQGQGYSPLHF.

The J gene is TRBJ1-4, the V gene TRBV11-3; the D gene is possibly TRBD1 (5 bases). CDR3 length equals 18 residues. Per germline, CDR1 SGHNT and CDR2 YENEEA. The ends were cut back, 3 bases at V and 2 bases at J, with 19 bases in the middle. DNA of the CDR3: TGTGCCAGCAGCTTGGACCCCCTGGGGGGAGCGACTAATGAAAAACTGTTTTTT. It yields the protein CASSLDPLGGATNEKLFF.

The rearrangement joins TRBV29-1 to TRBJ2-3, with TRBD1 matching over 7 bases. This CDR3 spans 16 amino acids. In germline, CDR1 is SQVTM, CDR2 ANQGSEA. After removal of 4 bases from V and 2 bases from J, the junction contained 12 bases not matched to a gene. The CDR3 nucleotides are TGCAGCGTTGGGGTAAGGACAGGACTTGCCACAGATACGCAGTATTTT. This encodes CSVGVRTGLATDTQYF.

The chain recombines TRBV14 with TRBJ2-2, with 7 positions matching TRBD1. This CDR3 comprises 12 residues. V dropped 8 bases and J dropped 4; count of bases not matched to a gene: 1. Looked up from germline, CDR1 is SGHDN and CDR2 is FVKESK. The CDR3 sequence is CASGDSTGELFF. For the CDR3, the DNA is TGTGCCAGCGGGGACAGCACCGGGGAGCTGTTTTTT.

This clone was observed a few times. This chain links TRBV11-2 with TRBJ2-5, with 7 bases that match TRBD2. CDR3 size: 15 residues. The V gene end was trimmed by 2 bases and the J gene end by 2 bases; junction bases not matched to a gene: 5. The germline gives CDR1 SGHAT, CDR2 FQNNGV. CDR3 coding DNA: TGTGCCAGCAGCTTAAATCGGGGGGTTCAAGAGACCCAGTACTTC. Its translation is CASSLNRGVQETQYF.

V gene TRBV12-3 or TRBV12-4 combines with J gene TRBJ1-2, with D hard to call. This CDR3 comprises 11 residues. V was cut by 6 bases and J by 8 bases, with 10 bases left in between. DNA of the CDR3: TGTGCCAGCAGCCGGTCCGGGGGCTACACCTTC. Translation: CASSRSGGYTF.

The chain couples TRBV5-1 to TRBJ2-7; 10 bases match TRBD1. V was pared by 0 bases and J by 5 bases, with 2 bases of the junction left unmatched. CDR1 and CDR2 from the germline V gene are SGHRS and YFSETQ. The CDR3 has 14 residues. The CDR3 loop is CASSLGGQGNEQYF. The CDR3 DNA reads TGCGCCAGCAGCTTGGGGGGACAGGGGAACGAGCAGTACTTC.

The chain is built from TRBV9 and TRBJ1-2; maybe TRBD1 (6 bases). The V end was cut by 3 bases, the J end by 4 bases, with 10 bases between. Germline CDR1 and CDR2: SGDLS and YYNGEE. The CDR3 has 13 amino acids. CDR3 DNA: TGTGCCAGCAGCGCCACAGGGAGCTATGGCTACACCTTC. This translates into CASSATGSYGYTF.

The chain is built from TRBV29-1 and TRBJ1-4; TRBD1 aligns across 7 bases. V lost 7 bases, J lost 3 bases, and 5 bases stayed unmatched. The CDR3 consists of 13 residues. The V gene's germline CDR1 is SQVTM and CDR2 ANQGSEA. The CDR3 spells CSARQGANEKLFF. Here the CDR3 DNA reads TGCAGCGCCAGACAGGGAGCTAATGAAAAACTGTTTTTT.

The CDR3, as DNA: TGTGCCAGCAGTTTAGGCTGGACTGAAGCTTTCTTT. Translated: CASSLGWTEAFF. The V call is TRBV12-3 or TRBV12-4, the J call TRBJ1-1, with unresolved D. The CDR3 extends over 12 amino acids. V dropped 1 base and J dropped 5 bases, with 5 bases sitting between them.

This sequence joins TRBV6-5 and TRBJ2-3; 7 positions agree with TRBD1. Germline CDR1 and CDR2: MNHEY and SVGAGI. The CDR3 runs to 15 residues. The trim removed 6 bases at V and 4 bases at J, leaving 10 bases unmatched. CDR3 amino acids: CASRRQGKSSDTQYF. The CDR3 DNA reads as TGTGCCAGCAGACGACAGGGAAAATCCTCAGATACGCAGTATTTT.

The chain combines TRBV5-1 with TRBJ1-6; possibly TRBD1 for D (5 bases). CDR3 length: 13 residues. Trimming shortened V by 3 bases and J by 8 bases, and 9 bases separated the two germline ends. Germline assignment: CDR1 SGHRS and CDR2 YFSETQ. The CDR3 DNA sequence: TGCGCCAGCAGCTCGGGGGGGGATTCACCCCTCCACTTT. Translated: CASSSGGDSPLHF.

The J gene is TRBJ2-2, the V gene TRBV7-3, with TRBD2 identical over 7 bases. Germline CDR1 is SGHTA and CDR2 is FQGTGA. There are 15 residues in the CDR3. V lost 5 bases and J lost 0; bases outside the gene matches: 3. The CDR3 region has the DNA TGTGCCAGCAGCCACGGGGGGTCGAACACCGGGGAGCTGTTTTTT. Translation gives CASSHGGSNTGELFF. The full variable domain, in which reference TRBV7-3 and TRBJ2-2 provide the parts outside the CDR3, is GAGVSQTPSNKVTEKGKYVELRCDPISGHTALYWYRQSLGQGPEFLIYFQGTGAADDSGLPNDRFFAVRPEGSVSTLKIQRTERGDSAVYLCASSHGGSNTGELFFGEGSRLTVL.

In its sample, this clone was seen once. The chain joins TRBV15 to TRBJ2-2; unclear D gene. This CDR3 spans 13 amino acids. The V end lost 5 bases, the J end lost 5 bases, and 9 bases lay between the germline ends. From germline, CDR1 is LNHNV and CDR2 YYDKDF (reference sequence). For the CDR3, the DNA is TGTGCCACCAGCCCAACAGTTACCGGGGAGCTGTTTTTT. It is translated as CATSPTVTGELFF.